This T cell receptor (beta chain) was retrieved from a study of identical twins. Broader study findings: Sharing of beta out-of-frame sequences by twins showed a weaker excess. Models predicted too little out-of-frame TCR alpha sharing in monozygotic twins.

Germline V gene lookup returns CDR1 SGHTA and CDR2 FQGNSA. V shed 4 bases and J 5 bases; nucleotides not matched to a gene: 11. CDR3 size: 17 residues. On this clonotype: Antigen unknown.

A universal primer site arose from template switching, and cDNA bore unique molecular identifiers. TCRdb recomputed calls from the 5' RACE reads with MiXCR, one row per CDR3 protein. Of about 550,000 distinct CDR3 sequences listed, around 24% were seen once; the top ten hold 0.48%. Healthy Caucasians made up all donors. The same sample was also studied in work on yellow fever vaccine responses in identical twins.

The specimen was CD4+ T cells sorted from blood. This clonotype originated in a woman in her late teens or twenties in good health. The chain couples TRBV7-2 to TRBJ2-1; 10 bases match TRBD2. The CDR3 sequence is CASSSRTFLAGDNEQFF. In DNA form, the CDR3 reads TGTGCCAGCAGCTCCCGAACGTTTCTAGCGGGGGACAATGAGCAGTTCTTC. Together with reference TRBV7-2 and TRBJ2-1, the CDR3 gives the full variable domain: GAGVSQSPSNKVTEKGKDVELRCDPISGHTALYWYRQSLGQGLEFLIYFQGNSAPDKSGLPSDRFSAERTGGSVSTLTIQRTQQEDSAVYLCASSSRTFLAGDNEQFFGPGTRLTVL.